The clone carrying this T cell receptor (beta chain) is medium-sized within its sample. This sample was included in a study of T and B cells in COVID-19 patients. As for the study in general: COVID-19 patients gave peripheral blood either during active infection or after recovery.

From blood, about 240-500 ng of genomic DNA served as TRB template. Multiplex PCR with BIOMED2 TRB-A/B primer pools amplified TRB rearrangements. TCRdb reprocessed the multiplex PCR reads via MiXCR and lists one record per CDR3 protein. The sample lists some 6,000 distinct CDR3 sequences; about 24% were seen once. The V gene lost 1 base and the J gene lost 0 bases, with 10 bases spanning the gap. The length of the CDR3 is 15 residues. In germline, CDR1 is MNHEY, CDR2 SVGEGT. The chain joins TRBV6-2 or TRBV6-3 to TRBJ2-7, with a tentative D call TRBD1 (6 bases). Sequenced input: blood. This TCR derives from a human donor with active COVID-19. CDR3 sequence reads: CASSYWDTSSYEQYF. CDR3 nucleotides: TGTGCCAGCAGTTACTGGGACACGAGCTCCTACGAGCAGTACTTC.